These 23 T cell receptor beta chains were all obtained from the same sample, sequenced in a study of blood T cells in healthy people across ages. A second PCR, run for about 7 to 12 cycles, used a sample-barcoded 5' primer plus a J-beta primer mix. One entry per CDR3 protein, called by TCRdb with MiXCR from the 5' RACE reads. There are around 800,000 distinct CDR3 sequences in the sample; more than 25% occur only once, and 3% lies in the top ten. Separately, the same data were catalogued under a study of T cells of mothers and their children.

Source material: blood. The receptor source for this set is a boy between 5 and 17 years old in good health.

The chain joins TRBV30 to TRBJ1-1, with D unresolved. The germline V gene encodes CDR1 GTSNPN and CDR2 SVGIG (reference sequence). The V and J ends lost 1 base and 5 bases respectively, with 11 bases between them. The CDR3 runs 13 residues. The CDR3 region is CAWSAGLGTEAFF. The CDR3 DNA follows: TGTGCCTGGAGTGCCGGGTTGGGAACTGAAGCTTTCTTT.

The rearrangement uses TRBV7-9 and TRBJ1-1; no firm D call. Trimming shortened V by 5 bases and J by 0 bases, and 10 bases separated the two germline ends. The CDR3 has 14 amino acids. CDR1 is SEHNR and CDR2 is FQNEAQ in the germline V gene (reference sequence). CDR3 protein: CASSPDLMNTEAFF. The CDR3 coding sequence is TGTGCCAGCAGCCCGGACCTTATGAACACTGAAGCTTTCTTT.

This clonotype appeared many times. The CDR3 DNA reads as TGTGCCAGCAGCCCCGGGTCGGAGACCCAGTACTTC. Amino acids: CASSPGSETQYF. The chain uses TRBV7-7 and TRBJ2-5; the D is unclear. The CDR3 extends over 12 amino acids. Looked up from germline, CDR1 is SSHAT and CDR2 is FNYEAQ (reference sequence). Trimming removed 5 bases from V and 5 bases from J, with 9 bases in between.

This chain uses TRBV20-1 with TRBJ1-2; no firm D call. Trimming cost V 3 bases and J 8 bases, with 22 bases left between them. Germline V CDR1 and CDR2: DFQATT, SNEGSKA (reference sequence). The CDR3 sequence is 15 residues long. The CDR3 nucleotides are TGCAGTGCTAGTATTCAAGGCCGGCGTATCCGCGGCTACACCTTC. Protein: CSASIQGRRIRGYTF.

This clonotype has just a few counts. V is TRBV12-3 or TRBV12-4 and J is TRBJ2-4; 9 nucleotides match TRBD2. This CDR3 region has 14 residues. J was trimmed by 8 bases and V by 7 bases; bases with no gene match: 9. DNA for the CDR3: TGTGCCAGCACCCTAGCGGGGTACGCGGACATTCAGTACTTC. Protein: CASTLAGYADIQYF.

The rearrangement links TRBV7-9 to TRBJ2-5; 9 bases align to TRBD1. The better agreement between TRBJ2-7 and the DNA end casts doubt on the J call. Per the germline V gene, CDR1 is SEHNR and CDR2 is FQNEAQ (reference sequence). This CDR3 is 16 amino acids long. The CDR3 DNA sequence: TGTGCCAGCAGCACTAACCCAGGGACAGGGCGCTACGAGCAGTACTTC. This encodes CASSTNPGTGRYEQYF.

This clonotype was observed many times. The chain has TRBV20-1 and TRBJ1-2; D not resolved. Germline V gives CDR1 DFQATT, CDR2 SNEGSKA (reference sequence). The CDR3 loop spans 13 amino acids. V was shortened by 2 bases and J by 8 bases, with 15 bases between the two germline ends. CDR3 protein: CSARTGHFGGYTF. In DNA form, the CDR3 reads TGCAGTGCTAGAACCGGCCACTTCGGAGGCTACACCTTC.

This sequence joins TRBV5-1 and TRBJ2-1, with D perhaps being TRBD1 or TRBD2 (5 bases each). Germline V gene sequence: CDR1 SGHRS, CDR2 YFSETQ. There are 13 residues in the CDR3. V lost 0 bases to trimming and J lost 7 bases, with 8 bases between them. The CDR3 DNA reads as TGCGCCAGCAGCTTGGGAGGGGAAAATGAGCAGTTCTTC. It is translated as CASSLGGENEQFF.

About this clonotype: The junction does not match germline at one end; this may be a read error. The chain joins TRBV29-1 to TRBJ1-2; no clear D. The germline V gene has CDR1 SQVTM and CDR2 ANQGSEA. CDR3 length: 12 amino acids. The CDR3 DNA reads TGCAGCGTTCAAGACTGGATCTATGGCTACACCTTC. Protein: CSVQDWIYGYTF.

This clonotype was found a few times. The chain employs TRBV20-1 and TRBJ2-5; the match to TRBD2 covers 10 bases. The CDR3 runs 14 residues. Per the germline V gene, CDR1 is DFQATT and CDR2 is SNEGSKA (reference sequence). V was clipped by 2 bases and J by 5 bases; unmatched bases: 5. CDR3 in amino acids: CSARLAGVGETQYF. The CDR3 DNA sequence: TGCAGTGCTAGACTAGCGGGGGTAGGGGAGACCCAGTACTTC.

V is TRBV20-1 and J is TRBJ2-1, with D maybe TRBD2 (5 bases). V lost 1 base and J 1 base, leaving 11 bases between the germline ends. This CDR3 contains 15 residues. Germline CDR1 reads DFQATT; CDR2 reads SNEGSKA (reference sequence). CDR3 residues: CSARGGRGSYNEQFF. DNA for the CDR3: TGCAGTGCTAGAGGAGGGCGCGGATCCTACAATGAGCAGTTCTTC.

For the CDR3, the DNA is TGTGCCAGCAAAGACCACACAGATACGCAGTATTTT. Residues: CASKDHTDTQYF. The chain uses TRBV28 and TRBJ2-3; D is ambiguous. V dropped 7 bases and J dropped 2 bases, with 7 bases sitting between them. The V gene's germline CDR1 is MDHEN and CDR2 SYDVKM. The CDR3 totals 12 residues.

The rearrangement links TRBV28 to TRBJ2-1; 8 bases align to TRBD2. Per the germline V gene, CDR1 is MDHEN and CDR2 is SYDVKM. J gave up 6 bases and V 6 bases, and 7 bases lay outside the gene matches. The CDR3 contains 14 residues. The CDR3 reads CASRTSGALNEQFF. CDR3 DNA: TGTGCCAGCAGAACTAGCGGCGCTCTCAATGAGCAGTTCTTC.

There are a few counts of this clonotype. The chain combines TRBV14 with TRBJ1-2; D is uncertain. Trimming took 2 bases from V and 0 from J, leaving 4 bases between them. This CDR3 has 13 residues. Germline V CDR1 and CDR2: SGHDN, FVKESK. The CDR3 is CASSQQTNYGYTF. In DNA, the CDR3 is TGTGCCAGCAGCCAACAAACTAACTATGGCTACACCTTC.

The rearrangement joins TRBV10-3 to TRBJ1-4, with D possibly being TRBD1 (5 bases). Trimming took off 10 bases at V and 7 bases at J, with 22 bases between the two ends. The CDR3 consists of 15 residues. Germline-derived CDR1 and CDR2 are ENHRY and SYGVKD. CDR3 DNA: TGTGCCACATCATCCGGGACTCAAAACGGTGAAAAACTGTTTTTT. Translation: CATSSGTQNGEKLFF.

The J gene is TRBJ2-3, the V gene TRBV9; D unclear. CDR3 length equals 18 residues. The V end was cut by 5 bases, the J end by 2 bases, with 24 bases between. The V gene's germline CDR1 is SGDLS and CDR2 YYNGEE. The CDR3 spells CASSGTGLGLGVTDTQYF. The CDR3 bases are TGTGCCAGCAGTGGAACCGGTCTAGGTCTCGGCGTCACAGATACGCAGTATTTT.

This chain links TRBV5-1 with TRBJ1-4; maybe TRBD1 (5 bases). Germline CDR1 is SGHRS and CDR2 is YFSETQ. CDR3 length: 16 residues. Trimming left V 4 bases short and J 2 bases short, with 15 bases between. The CDR3 nucleotides read TGCGCCAGCAGCCCCAGGGAAGTCTCGACTAATGAAAAACTGTTTTTT. This gives the protein CASSPREVSTNEKLFF.

The gene calls are TRBV24-1 and TRBJ1-6; D is unresolved. Germline V gives CDR1 KGHDR, CDR2 SFDVKD. With 8 bases removed from V and 11 bases from J, the gap between germline ends came to 15 bases. The CDR3 covers 13 residues. The CDR3 is CATIRTYGTPLHF. CDR3 nucleotides: TGTGCCACCATCCGCACCTACGGTACACCCCTCCACTTT.

This clonotype was observed a handful of times. The chain combines TRBV6-1 with TRBJ2-4; 7 bases agree with TRBD1. J lost 7 bases, V lost 2 bases, and 11 bases had no gene match. This CDR3 comprises 16 residues. From germline, CDR1 is MNHNS and CDR2 SASEGT. The CDR3 coding sequence is TGTGCCAGCAGTGAACGTGGGACAGCCATGATGAACATTCAGTACTTC. This sequence encodes CASSERGTAMMNIQYF.

This chain joins TRBV7-6 and TRBJ2-4; 7 bases line up with TRBD1. Germline V gives CDR1 SGHVS, CDR2 FNYEAQ. V trimming: 5 bases; J trimming: 9 bases; junction bases outside the gene matches: 4. The CDR3 covers 12 residues. CDR3 sequence: CASSPGGGIQYF. The CDR3 bases are TGTGCCAGCAGCCCAGGGGGTGGCATTCAGTACTTC.

This clonotype was detected a few times. V usage is TRBV12-3 or TRBV12-4 and J usage is TRBJ1-2; 9 nucleotides agree with TRBD1. V shed 4 bases, J shed 8 bases, and the junction held 8 bases outside the gene matches. CDR3 length: 14 residues. The CDR3 sequence is CASSSSTGGYGYTF. The CDR3 coding sequence is TGTGCCAGCAGTTCCTCTACAGGGGGCTACGGCTACACCTTC.

The genes are TRBV6-5 and TRBJ1-4; D not resolved. Trimming shortened V by 6 bases and J by 0 bases, and 8 bases separated the two germline ends. The germline V gene has CDR1 MNHEY and CDR2 SVGAGI. This CDR3 has 14 residues. CDR3 loop: CASRYLATNEKLFF. The CDR3 coding sequence is TGTGCCAGCAGATATCTCGCAACTAATGAAAAACTGTTTTTT.

This clonotype has at least ten counts. This chain links TRBV18 with TRBJ1-5, with D unclear. Germline V gene data show CDR1 as KGHSH and CDR2 as LQKENI. V was cut by 3 bases and J by 3 bases, with 3 bases left in between. The CDR3 length is 12 residues. In DNA form, the CDR3 reads TGTGCCAGCTCACCCGTCAATCAGCCCCAGCATTTT. It translates to CASSPVNQPQHF. Based on the CDR3 plus reference TRBV18 and TRBJ1-5, the full variable domain is NAGVMQNPRHLVRRRGQEARLRCSPMKGHSHVYWYRQLPEEGLKFMVYLQKENIIDESGMPKERFSAEFPKEGPSILRIQQVVRGDSAAYFCASSPVNQPQHFGDGTRLSIL.